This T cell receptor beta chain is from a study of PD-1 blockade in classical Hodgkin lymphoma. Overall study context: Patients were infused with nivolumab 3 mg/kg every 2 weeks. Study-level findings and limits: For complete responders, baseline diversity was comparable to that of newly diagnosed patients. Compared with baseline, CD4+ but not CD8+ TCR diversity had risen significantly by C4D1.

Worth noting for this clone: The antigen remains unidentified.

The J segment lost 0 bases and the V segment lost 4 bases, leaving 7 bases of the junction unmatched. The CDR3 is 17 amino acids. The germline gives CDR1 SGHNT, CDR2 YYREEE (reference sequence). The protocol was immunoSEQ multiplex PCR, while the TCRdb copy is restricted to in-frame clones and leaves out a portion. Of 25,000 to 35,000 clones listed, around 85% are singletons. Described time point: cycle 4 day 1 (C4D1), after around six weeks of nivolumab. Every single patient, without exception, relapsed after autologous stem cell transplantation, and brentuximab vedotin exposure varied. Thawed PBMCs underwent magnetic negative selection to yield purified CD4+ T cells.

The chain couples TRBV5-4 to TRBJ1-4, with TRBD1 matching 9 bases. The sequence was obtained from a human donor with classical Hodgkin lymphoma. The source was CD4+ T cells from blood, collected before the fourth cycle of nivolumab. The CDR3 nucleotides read TGTGCCAGCAGCAAGGGACAGGGATATGCAACTAATGAAAAACTGTTTTTT. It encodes CASSKGQGYATNEKLFF.